This T cell receptor (beta chain) originates from a study of shared clonotypes between healthy human individuals. Study-level results: Relative to memory subsets, naive subsets generally showed larger estimated richness. Of the naive CD4 clonotypes, about 5% were shared across a handful of donors. Rarefaction revealed incomplete sorted-subset sequencing despite large depth.

As regards this clone: Its specificity is unknown.

The CDR3 is made up of 16 amino acids. J was trimmed by 5 bases and V by 4 bases; bases with no gene match: 11. The V gene's germline CDR1 is MNHEY and CDR2 SMNVEV (reference sequence). Method: immunoSEQ multiplex PCR; TCRdb's copy keeps in-frame clones and lacks some. The table shows more than 2 million clones, with about 95% occurring only once. Cells designated naive CD8 were CD45RO-negative and were positively selected for CCR7, with terminally differentiated effector memory CD45RA+ cells excluded. All participating donors were Caucasian adults from Nashville, Tennessee. Material: naive CD8+ T cells sorted from blood. This TCR derives from a young man in good health. The rearrangement joins TRBV27 to TRBJ2-7, with 10 nucleotides matching TRBD2. This chain's CDR3 is CASSSPGSGRFNEQYF. CDR3 DNA sequence: TGTGCCAGCAGTTCCCCTGGTAGCGGGAGGTTCAACGAGCAGTACTTC.